This T cell receptor (beta chain) was captured in a study of T cell repertoires in cytomegalovirus infection. For the study at large: Selected CMV epitopes included recently identified HLA-C-restricted ones as well as well-studied HLA-B-restricted ones. Both a matching HLA type and CMV infection were indicated by public TCR beta signatures.

V lost 7 bases and J 1 base, leaving 10 bases between the germline ends. The CDR3 sequence is 13 residues long. CDR1 and CDR2 (germline): SGHVS, FNYEAQ. Worth noting for this clonotype: No antigen is known for it.

Findings and caveats of the study: Ex vivo, HLA-C-restricted CMV-specific TCR beta clonotypes prevailed over the rest of the response.

In TCRdb, the reads were re-called with MiXCR into one record per CDR3 protein. This sample has more than 300,000 distinct CDR3 sequences, with 34% found just once. The origin of this receptor is a human donor in good health (CMV status not recorded). Some clones in this sample may be carry-over from other donors' samples. This chain uses TRBV7-6 with TRBJ2-5, with a weak D call TRBD2 (5 bases). The specimen comprised cultured PBMCs, sampled from culture after CMV antigen stimulation. The chain's CDR3 is CASTAGTQETQYF. The CDR3, as DNA: TGTGCCAGCACTGCGGGTACCCAAGAGACCCAGTACTTC.